The 7 T cell receptor beta chains listed next were all sequenced from one sample in a study of blood T cell repertoires in COVID-19. TCRdb's copy holds only in-frame clones and misses some; the assay was immunoSEQ multiplex PCR. The sample yields 76,000 or so clones, about 80% seen once. Sequencing input: peripheral blood. These receptors all come from a man between 50 and 59 years old with acute or convalescent COVID-19.

The chain uses TRBV19 and TRBJ1-5, with a weak D call TRBD1 (5 bases). CDR3 length: 14 residues. Germline V lookup: CDR1 LNHDA, CDR2 SQIVND (reference sequence). The V end was cut by 0 bases, the J end by 6 bases, with 9 bases between. CDR3 loop: CASSIERGGQPQHF. DNA of the CDR3: TGTGCCAGTAGTATAGAGAGGGGAGGTCAGCCCCAGCATTTT.

The genes are TRBV19 and TRBJ2-5; TRBD2 matches 9 bases. There are 15 residues in the CDR3. V gave up 5 bases and J gave up 5 bases; unmatched junction bases: 9. CDR1 is LNHDA and CDR2 is SQIVND in the germline V gene (reference sequence). Written as DNA, the CDR3 is TGTGCCAGTAGTTCCGTAGCGGGAGCGGAGGAGACCCAGTACTTC. Residues: CASSSVAGAEETQYF.

V is TRBV15 and J is TRBJ2-2; D unclear. This CDR3 spans 15 amino acids. From germline, CDR1 is LNHNV and CDR2 YYDKDF (reference sequence). The germline V and J ends were trimmed by 4 bases and 4 bases, with 13 bases remaining between them. Here the CDR3 reads CATSNLDLPTGELFF. The CDR3 bases are TGTGCCACCAGCAACCTTGACTTACCCACCGGGGAGCTGTTTTTT.

The rearrangement uses TRBV7-9 and TRBJ1-1; the D gene is possibly TRBD1 (6 bases). Germline CDR1 SEHNR, CDR2 FQNEAQ (reference sequence). The CDR3 contains 15 residues. The ends were cut back, 0 bases at V and 4 bases at J, with 12 bases in the middle. CDR3: CASSLAQGQTTEAFF. CDR3 in DNA: TGTGCCAGCAGCTTAGCGCAGGGGCAGACCACTGAAGCTTTCTTT.

V and J are TRBV7-6 and TRBJ2-7, with 8 bases lining up with TRBD2. There are 16 residues in the CDR3. Germline CDR1 SGHVS, CDR2 FNYEAQ. Trimming took 3 bases from V and 2 from J; bases not matched to a gene: 9. The CDR3 spells CASSFTGAGETYEQYF. CDR3 coding DNA: TGTGCCAGCAGCTTCACGGGAGCGGGGGAGACCTACGAGCAGTACTTC.

This sequence joins TRBV18 and TRBJ2-7; D unresolved. Trimming stripped 3 bases from V and 1 base from J, with 10 bases between. Germline V gene lookup returns CDR1 KGHSH and CDR2 LQKENI. CDR3 length: 14 residues. CDR3: CASSPTTLSYEQYF. The CDR3 bases are TGTGCCAGCTCACCGACGACACTGTCCTACGAGCAGTACTTC.

This sequence joins TRBV2 and TRBJ2-3; 9 positions match TRBD2. Per germline, CDR1 SNHLY and CDR2 FYNNEI. The J segment lost 4 bases and the V segment lost 6 bases, leaving 5 bases of the junction unmatched. The CDR3 loop spans 14 amino acids. This CDR3 is CASRPGLASDTQYF. The CDR3 DNA reads TGTGCCAGCAGGCCGGGACTAGCTTCAGATACGCAGTATTTT.